This T cell receptor beta chain was recorded in a study of control samples from healthy donors and cancer patients. The V end was cut by 0 bases, the J end by 7 bases, with 15 bases between. CDR3 length equals 15 residues. Germline V CDR1 and CDR2: SGHAT, FQDESV (reference sequence). Here immunoSEQ multiplex PCR was the method, and the copy in TCRdb shows in-frame clones only, minus some. Found here are some 160,000 clones, about 93% of them singletons; the top ten hold 0.55% to 0.7%. The TCR sequence derives from a woman aged 25-40 years in good health. The genes are TRBV11-1 and TRBJ1-1; no reliable D call. Sequenced: blood. The CDR3, as DNA: TGTGCCAGCAGCTTAGCGAGATCCACTGACGGTGAAGCTTTCTTT. Translating gives CASSLARSTDGEAFF.